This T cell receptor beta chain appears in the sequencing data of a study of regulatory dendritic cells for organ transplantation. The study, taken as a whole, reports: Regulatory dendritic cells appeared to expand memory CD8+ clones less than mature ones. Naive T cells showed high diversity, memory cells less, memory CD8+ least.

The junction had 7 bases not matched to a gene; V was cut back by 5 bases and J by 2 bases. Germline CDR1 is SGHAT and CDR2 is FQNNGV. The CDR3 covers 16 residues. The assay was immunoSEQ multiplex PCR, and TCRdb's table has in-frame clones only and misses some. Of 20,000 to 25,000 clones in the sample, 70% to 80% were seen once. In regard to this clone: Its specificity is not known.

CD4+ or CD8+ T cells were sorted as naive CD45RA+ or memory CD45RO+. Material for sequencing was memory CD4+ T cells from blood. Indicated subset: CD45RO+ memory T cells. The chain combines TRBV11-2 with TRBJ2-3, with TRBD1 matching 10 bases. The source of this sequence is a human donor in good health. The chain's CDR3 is CASSPRDRGSTDTQYF. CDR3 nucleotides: TGTGCCAGCAGCCCCCGGGACAGGGGATCCACAGATACGCAGTATTTT.